This T cell receptor (beta chain) originates from a study of cytomegalovirus exposure and HLA in healthy donors. The overall study: When 300 to 500 donors were genotyped, 80% to 90% of them were found to fall in the Caucasian-associated ancestry cluster. Study-wide results and caveats: High specificity and sensitivity for cytomegalovirus status were reported for the classifier.

From germline, CDR1 is SGHRS and CDR2 YFSETQ. The CDR3 loop spans 16 amino acids. V shed 4 bases, J shed 1 base, and the junction held 8 bases outside the gene matches. Unrecorded immune exposure was likely among donors, who were nominally healthy when sampled. The PCR used 60 Vbeta and 13 Jbeta primers. Only in-frame clones appear in the TCRdb table, and some are missing; sequencing was by immunoSEQ multiplex PCR. Of around 100,000 clones in the sample, less than 85% were seen once. Of note for this clone: Its antigen is still unknown.

The sequencing sample was made of PBMCs. The origin of this receptor is a man in his forties in good health and CMV-seronegative. The gene calls are TRBV5-1 and TRBJ2-7; 10 nucleotides align to TRBD1. The CDR3 nucleotides read TGCGCCAGCAGCCCGGCCGTGGGACAGGGGTCCTACGAGCAGTACTTC. It yields the protein CASSPAVGQGSYEQYF.